This is a list of T cell receptor beta chains from one sample in a study of CD8 T cells in Susac syndrome. TCRdb called the immunoSEQ multiplex PCR reads again in MiXCR, with one record for every CDR3 protein. The sample includes around 150,000 distinct CDR3 sequences, approximately 94% seen only once; the top ten take about 0.095%. The specimen was CD4+ T cells from PBMCs. These receptors all stem from a human donor with multiple sclerosis. CDR3s leave out the opening cysteine and the closing phenylalanine or tryptophan. Each record gives: J gene, V gene, CDR3 protein.

TRBJ2-2 | TRBV27 | ASTPQLAGNTGELF
TRBJ2-5 | TRBV6-5 | ASSSGRGTQY
TRBJ1-1 | TRBV28 | ASSQNGEGLNTEAF
TRBJ2-2 | TRBV6-2/TRBV6-3 | ASSYAIGQYTGELF
TRBJ2-7 | TRBV12-3/TRBV12-4 | ASMQGIGSYEQY
TRBJ1-5 | TRBV12-3/TRBV12-4 | ASSLEYSNQPQH
TRBJ2-1 | TRBV20-1 | SARVSSGSFSYNEQF
TRBJ2-1 | TRBV20-1 | SARDPLTYNEQF
TRBJ2-7 | TRBV10-3 | AISESSGREYEQY
TRBJ1-5 | TRBV3-1 | ASSQGVEVRAGQPQH
TRBJ2-7 | TRBV18 | ASSPDIGHYEQY
TRBJ2-2 | TRBV29-1 | SGWTGNTGELF
TRBJ1-5 | TRBV6-5 | ASSYRSLGPQH
TRBJ2-3 | TRBV10-3 | AISEGGDTQY
TRBJ2-5 | TRBV20-1 | SAQPGVLAAPFVY
TRBJ1-1 | TRBV5-1 | ASSEGQNTEAF
TRBJ2-1 | TRBV19 | ASGNRLAGNYNEQF
TRBJ2-2 | TRBV10-3 | AIRSTSGRLNTGELF
TRBJ2-3 | TRBV27 | ASTHSPRGSGFTDTQY
TRBJ2-2 | TRBV6-2/TRBV6-3 | ASTTVREEGNTGELF
TRBJ1-4 | TRBV28 | ASSEGGLSNEKLF
TRBJ2-5 | TRBV9 | ASSVGRKETQY
TRBJ1-1 | TRBV19 | ASTDRDTEAF
TRBJ1-1 | TRBV15 | ATSRVDTKRTEAF
TRBJ2-5 | TRBV7-9 | ASTPGGRETQY